Listed below are T cell receptor beta chains from one sample, sequenced in a study of T cells in Graves' hyperthyroidism and ophthalmopathy. TCRdb passed the multiplex PCR reads through MiXCR, listing each CDR3 protein once. The sample has approximately 380,000 distinct CDR3 sequences, over 12% seen once; the top ten hold approximately 29%. Material for sequencing was blood. The receptors stem from a man aged 50 to 60 with Graves' ophthalmopathy. Both conserved end residues are part of each CDR3. The order of the fields is V gene, CDR3 protein.

>TRBV10-1
CASGDSAGGPMGEQFF
>TRBV3-1
CASSQDWSQYF
>TRBV18
CASSPDNNYGYTF
>TRBV2
CASRRTGIQETQYF
>TRBV15
CATSRDRLTNEQFF
>TRBV29-1
CSVEIESRLMDTQYF
>TRBV27
CASSPTRFRGLETQYF
>TRBV6-1
CASSEVYPADTQYF
>TRBV7-9
CASSPRRWREGVNPSYEQYF
>TRBV6-2/TRBV6-3
CASGPHPPGAGGSDNEQFF
>TRBV15
CATSPPLTGIGYEQYF
>TRBV27
CASSLWGDSYNEQFF
>TRBV13
CASSDRGTSYEQYF
>TRBV6-5
CASSYTAGGREQYF
>TRBV15
CATSRDLAASKEQYF
>TRBV19
CASSIVLGAAPDTQYF
>TRBV5-1
CASRRQGATEAFF
>TRBV27
CASSSASGELKQLWTQYF
>TRBV25-1
CASSATGNTEAFF
>TRBV29-1
CSVEPAGSREQYF
>TRBV19
CASSIAVQETGELFF
>TRBV7-3
CASSLTGTSGTDTQYF
>TRBV7-8
CASSLGGRGLDGELFF
>TRBV3-1
CASSLARSGGYTF
>TRBV20-1
CSAKASHEAYGYTF
>TRBV20-1
CSARHRGTSEAFF
>TRBV9
CASSVGSSGRNTGELFF
>TRBV5-1
CASSVSGAETQYF